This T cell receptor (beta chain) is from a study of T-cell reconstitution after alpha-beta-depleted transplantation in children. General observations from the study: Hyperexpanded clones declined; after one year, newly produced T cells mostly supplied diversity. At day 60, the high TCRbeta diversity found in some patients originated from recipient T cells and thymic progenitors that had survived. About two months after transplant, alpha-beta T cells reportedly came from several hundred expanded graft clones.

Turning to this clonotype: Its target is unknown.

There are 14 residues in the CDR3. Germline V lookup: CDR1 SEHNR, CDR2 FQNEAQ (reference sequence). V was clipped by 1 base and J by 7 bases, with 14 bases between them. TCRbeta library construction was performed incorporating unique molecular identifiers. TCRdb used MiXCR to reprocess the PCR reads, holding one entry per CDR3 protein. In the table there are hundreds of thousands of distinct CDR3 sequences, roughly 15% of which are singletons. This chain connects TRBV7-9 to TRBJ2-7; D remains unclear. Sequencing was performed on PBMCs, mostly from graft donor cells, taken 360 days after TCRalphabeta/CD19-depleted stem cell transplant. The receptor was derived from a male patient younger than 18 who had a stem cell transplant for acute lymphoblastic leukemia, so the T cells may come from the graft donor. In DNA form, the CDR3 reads TGTGCCAGCAGCTTAGATGGTCGGGTACGGGAGCAGTACTTC. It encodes CASSLDGRVREQYF.